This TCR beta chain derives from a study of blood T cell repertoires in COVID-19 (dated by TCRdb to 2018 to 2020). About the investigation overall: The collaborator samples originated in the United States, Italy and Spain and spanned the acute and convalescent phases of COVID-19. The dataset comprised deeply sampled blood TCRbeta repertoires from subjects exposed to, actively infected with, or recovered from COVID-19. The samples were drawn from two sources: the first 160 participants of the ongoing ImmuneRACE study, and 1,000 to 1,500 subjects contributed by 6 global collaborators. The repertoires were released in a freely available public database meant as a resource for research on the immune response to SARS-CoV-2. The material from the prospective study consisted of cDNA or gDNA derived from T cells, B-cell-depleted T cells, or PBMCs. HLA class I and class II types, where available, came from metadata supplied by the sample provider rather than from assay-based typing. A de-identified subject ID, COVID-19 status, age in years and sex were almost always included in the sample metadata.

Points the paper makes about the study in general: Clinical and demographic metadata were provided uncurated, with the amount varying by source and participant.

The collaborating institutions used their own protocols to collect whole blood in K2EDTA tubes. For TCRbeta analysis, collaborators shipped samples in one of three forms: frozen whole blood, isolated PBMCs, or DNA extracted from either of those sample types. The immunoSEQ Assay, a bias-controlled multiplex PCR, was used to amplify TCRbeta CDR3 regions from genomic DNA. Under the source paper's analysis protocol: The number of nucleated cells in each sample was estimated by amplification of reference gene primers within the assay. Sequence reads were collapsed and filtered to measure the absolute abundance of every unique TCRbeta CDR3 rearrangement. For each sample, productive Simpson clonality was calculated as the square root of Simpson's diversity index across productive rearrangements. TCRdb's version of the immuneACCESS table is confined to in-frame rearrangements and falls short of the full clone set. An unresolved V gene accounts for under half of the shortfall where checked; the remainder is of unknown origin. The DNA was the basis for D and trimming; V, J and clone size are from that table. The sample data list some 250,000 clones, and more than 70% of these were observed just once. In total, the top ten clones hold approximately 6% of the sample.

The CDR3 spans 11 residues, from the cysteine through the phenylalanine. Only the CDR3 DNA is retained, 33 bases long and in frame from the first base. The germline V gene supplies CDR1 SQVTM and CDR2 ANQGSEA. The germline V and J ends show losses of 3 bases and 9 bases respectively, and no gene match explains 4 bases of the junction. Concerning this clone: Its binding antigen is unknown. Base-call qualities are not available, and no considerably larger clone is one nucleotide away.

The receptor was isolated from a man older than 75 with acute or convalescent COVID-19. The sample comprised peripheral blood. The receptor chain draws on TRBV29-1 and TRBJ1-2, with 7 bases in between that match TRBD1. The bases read TGCAGCGTTGAGAAGGGGGCAAGCTACACCTTC. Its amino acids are CSVEKGASYTF.